The present T cell receptor (beta chain) was sequenced within a study of PD-1 blockade in classical Hodgkin lymphoma. Study-level points and caveats: Newly diagnosed patients were reported to start with lower TCR diversity than healthy donors.

Stated time point: newly diagnosed, previously untreated cHL patient sample. As concerns this clone: Antigen unknown.

Libraries were prepared by immunoSEQ multiplex PCR; TCRdb keeps only in-frame clonotypes and omits some of them. The sample holds about 46,000 clones; roughly 93% are singletons and the top ten take over 4%. Germline V lookup: CDR1 PRHDT, CDR2 FYEKMQ (reference sequence). The CDR3 spans 12 residues. The V end was cut by 5 bases, the J end by 5 bases, with 9 bases between. The receptor's source is a human donor with classical Hodgkin lymphoma. The rearrangement joins TRBV13 to TRBJ1-2; no reliable D call. The sample consisted of peripheral blood mononuclear cells (PBMCs). This chain's CDR3 is CASSQARYGYTF. The CDR3 nucleotides read TGTGCCAGCAGCCAGGCCCGATATGGCTACACCTTC.